The present T cell receptor beta chain was sequenced within a study of T cell responses to AZD1222 COVID-19 vaccine. Study outcomes and limitations: Spike-specific TCR repertoires showed rising breadth and depth after two AZD1222 doses. Repertoires were obtained solely post-peak T cell response.

Of note for this clone: Antigen: not known.

Germline V gene lookup returns CDR1 SQVTM and CDR2 ANQGSEA. Between the trimmed V and J ends, which lost 3 bases and 4 bases, there was a span of 12 bases. CDR3 length equals 13 residues. Sequencing used immunoSEQ multiplex PCR; TCRdb keeps in-frame clones, though not all of them. The sample contains 75,000 to 100,000 clones, 70% to 90% of which appear only once. Sample: peripheral blood, taken on day 0 of AZD1222 vaccination. The chain carries TRBV29-1 and TRBJ1-2; possible D gene TRBD1, 6 bases. This receptor was identified in an adult in good health. The chain's CDR3 is CSVEGHPSYGYTF. CDR3 coding DNA: TGCAGCGTTGAGGGACACCCTAGCTATGGCTACACCTTC.